Listed below are T cell receptor beta chains from one sample, sequenced in a study of cytomegalovirus exposure and HLA in healthy donors. Produced via immunoSEQ multiplex PCR; TCRdb's table is partial and in-frame only. This sample has approximately 78,000 clones, with roughly 80% found just once. Sequencing used PBMCs. The receptors were gathered from a woman in her fifties or sixties in good health and CMV-seronegative. CDR3s include the opening cysteine and the closing phenylalanine or tryptophan. A D gene is named only where the DNA matches it firmly. The size of a clone is reported for some rows only, either as once, few or many, or as a class for expanded clones.

D gene: NA
clone size: NA
J gene: TRBJ1-1
V gene: TRBV2
CDR3 protein: CASSRNRDGLNTEAFF
CDR3 DNA: TGTGCCAGCAGCCGAAACAGGGACGGGCTAAACACTGAAGCTTTCTTT

D gene: TRBD2
clone size: NA
J gene: TRBJ2-1
V gene: TRBV19
CDR3 protein: CASSISGGAESEQFF
CDR3 DNA: TGTGCCAGTAGTATAAGCGGGGGGGCTGAAAGTGAGCAGTTCTTC

D gene: TRBD2
clone size: NA
J gene: TRBJ2-1
V gene: TRBV4-2
CDR3 protein: CASSPRGSSYNEQFF
CDR3 DNA: TGTGCCAGCAGCCCGCGGGGGAGCTCCTACAATGAGCAGTTCTTC

D gene: NA
clone size: NA
J gene: TRBJ2-1
V gene: TRBV11-2
CDR3 protein: CASSENRVANEQFF
CDR3 DNA: TGTGCCAGCAGCGAAAACAGGGTGGCCAATGAGCAGTTCTTC

D gene: NA
clone size: NA
J gene: TRBJ2-3
V gene: TRBV5-1
CDR3 protein: CASSAQGNTDTQYF
CDR3 DNA: TGCGCCAGCAGCGCCCAGGGGAACACAGATACGCAGTATTTT

D gene: TRBD1
clone size: few
J gene: TRBJ1-5
V gene: TRBV6-4
CDR3 protein: CASTKHRGFDQPQHF
CDR3 DNA: TGTGCCAGCACCAAGCACAGGGGGTTCGATCAGCCCCAGCATTTT

D gene: TRBD1
clone size: NA
J gene: TRBJ2-5
V gene: TRBV5-1
CDR3 protein: CASSLAGTGGETQYF
CDR3 DNA: TGCGCCAGCAGCTTGGCCGGGACAGGGGGGGAGACCCAGTACTTC

D gene: TRBD1
clone size: NA
J gene: TRBJ1-2
V gene: TRBV2
CDR3 protein: CASSPGTGIYGYTF
CDR3 DNA: TGTGCCAGCTCTCCCGGGACAGGGATCTATGGCTACACCTTC

D gene: TRBD1
clone size: NA
J gene: TRBJ2-1
V gene: TRBV7-3
CDR3 protein: CASSPVWAGGNEQFF
CDR3 DNA: TGTGCCAGCAGCCCCGTTTGGGCAGGGGGAAATGAGCAGTTCTTC

D gene: NA
clone size: NA
J gene: TRBJ1-1
V gene: TRBV29-1
CDR3 protein: CSVGQLMNTEAFF
CDR3 DNA: TGCAGCGTTGGACAGCTCATGAACACTGAAGCTTTCTTT

D gene: NA
clone size: NA
J gene: TRBJ1-2
V gene: TRBV18
CDR3 protein: CASSPTDMNYGYTF
CDR3 DNA: TGTGCCAGCTCACCGACCGACATGAACTATGGCTACACCTTC

D gene: NA
clone size: NA
J gene: TRBJ2-3
V gene: TRBV16
CDR3 protein: CASSQSFGQGPDTQYF
CDR3 DNA: TGTGCCAGCAGCCAATCGTTCGGCCAGGGTCCGGATACGCAGTATTTT

D gene: TRBD2
clone size: NA
J gene: TRBJ2-7
V gene: TRBV19
CDR3 protein: CASSIGASGRGRTYEQYF
CDR3 DNA: TGTGCCAGTAGTATCGGGGCTAGCGGGAGAGGTAGGACCTACGAGCAGTACTTC

D gene: TRBD2
clone size: NA
J gene: TRBJ2-3
V gene: TRBV5-3
CDR3 protein: CARRYKAGPTDTQYF
CDR3 DNA: TGTGCCAGAAGATATAAAGCGGGACCCACAGATACGCAGTATTTT

D gene: TRBD2
clone size: NA
J gene: TRBJ2-1
V gene: TRBV7-6
CDR3 protein: CASSPEREGPREQFF
CDR3 DNA: TGTGCCAGCAGCCCGGAGCGGGAGGGCCCCCGGGAGCAGTTCTTC

D gene: NA
clone size: NA
J gene: TRBJ2-1
V gene: TRBV5-4
CDR3 protein: CASSFDDLNNEQFF
CDR3 DNA: TGTGCCAGCAGCTTTGACGACTTAAACAATGAGCAGTTCTTC

D gene: NA
clone size: NA
J gene: TRBJ2-1
V gene: TRBV5-3
CDR3 protein: CARSPVNEQFF
CDR3 DNA: TGTGCCAGAAGCCCAGTGAATGAGCAGTTCTTC

D gene: TRBD1
clone size: NA
J gene: TRBJ1-2
V gene: TRBV4-2
CDR3 protein: CASSQPTGTGTKYGYTF
CDR3 DNA: TGTGCCAGCAGCCAACCTACTGGGACAGGGACGAAATATGGCTACACCTTC

D gene: NA
clone size: NA
J gene: TRBJ2-1
V gene: TRBV27
CDR3 protein: CASSFGSYRYNEQFF
CDR3 DNA: TGTGCCAGCAGTTTCGGGAGTTATAGGTACAATGAGCAGTTCTTC

D gene: TRBD1
clone size: NA
J gene: TRBJ1-5
V gene: TRBV9
CDR3 protein: CASSAGQGTKNQPQHF
CDR3 DNA: TGTGCCAGCAGCGCAGGACAGGGAACCAAAAATCAGCCCCAGCATTTT

D gene: TRBD2
clone size: few
J gene: TRBJ2-3
V gene: TRBV2
CDR3 protein: CASKTGTSGRGETQYF
CDR3 DNA: TGTGCCAGCAAAACCGGGACTAGCGGGAGGGGTGAGACGCAGTATTTT

D gene: NA
clone size: NA
J gene: TRBJ1-2
V gene: TRBV19
CDR3 protein: CASNIGVLLGYGYTF
CDR3 DNA: TGTGCCAGTAACATAGGAGTCCTCCTCGGGTATGGCTACACCTTC

D gene: NA
clone size: NA
J gene: TRBJ2-7
V gene: TRBV2
CDR3 protein: CASSEGGWSSYEQYF
CDR3 DNA: TGTGCCAGCAGTGAAGGTGGGTGGAGCTCCTACGAGCAGTACTTC

D gene: NA
clone size: NA
J gene: TRBJ2-3
V gene: TRBV5-6
CDR3 protein: CASSPRDTLTDTQYF
CDR3 DNA: TGTGCCAGCAGCCCCCGGGACACCCTTACAGATACGCAGTATTTT

D gene: NA
clone size: NA
J gene: TRBJ2-3
V gene: TRBV2
CDR3 protein: CASSVRFLSLQGDSSTDTQYF
CDR3 DNA: TGTGCCAGCAGTGTTCGGTTCCTCTCACTCCAAGGGGACTCTAGCACAGATACGCAGTATTTT

D gene: TRBD1
clone size: NA
J gene: TRBJ1-1
V gene: TRBV4-1
CDR3 protein: CASSQPTRDRGTEAFF
CDR3 DNA: TGCGCCAGCAGCCAGCCTACCCGGGACAGGGGCACTGAAGCTTTCTTT

D gene: NA
clone size: NA
J gene: TRBJ2-5
V gene: TRBV7-9
CDR3 protein: CASSSLQETQYF
CDR3 DNA: TGTGCCAGCAGCTCCCTCCAAGAGACCCAGTACTTC

D gene: NA
clone size: NA
J gene: TRBJ1-2
V gene: TRBV19
CDR3 protein: CASNEENRDYGYTF
CDR3 DNA: TGTGCCAGTAATGAAGAGAACAGGGACTATGGCTACACCTTC

D gene: TRBD2
clone size: NA
J gene: TRBJ2-7
V gene: TRBV28
CDR3 protein: CASSGTSGRASEQYF
CDR3 DNA: TGTGCCAGCAGTGGGACTAGCGGGAGGGCCTCCGAGCAGTACTTC

D gene: NA
clone size: few
J gene: TRBJ2-2
V gene: TRBV19
CDR3 protein: CASSPYTGELFF
CDR3 DNA: TGTGCCAGTAGTCCCTACACCGGGGAGCTGTTTTTT

D gene: TRBD2
clone size: NA
J gene: TRBJ2-3
V gene: TRBV13
CDR3 protein: CASSQQSGRALYTQYF
CDR3 DNA: TGTGCCAGCAGCCAACAAAGCGGGAGGGCCTTATATACGCAGTATTTT

D gene: NA
clone size: NA
J gene: TRBJ1-4
V gene: TRBV11-2
CDR3 protein: CASSRDVGMAGESEKLFF
CDR3 DNA: TGTGCCAGCAGCAGGGACGTAGGGATGGCGGGGGAAAGTGAAAAACTGTTTTTT

D gene: TRBD1
clone size: NA
J gene: TRBJ2-1
V gene: TRBV16
CDR3 protein: CASSQVRGRDNEQFF
CDR3 DNA: TGTGCCAGCAGCCAAGTAAGGGGGCGGGACAATGAGCAGTTCTTC

D gene: TRBD1
clone size: NA
J gene: TRBJ1-3
V gene: TRBV9
CDR3 protein: CASSVGGRDRGNTIYF
CDR3 DNA: TGTGCCAGCAGCGTAGGAGGCCGGGACAGGGGGAACACCATATATTTT

D gene: NA
clone size: NA
J gene: TRBJ2-3
V gene: TRBV7-2
CDR3 protein: CASRPPGNPSTDTQYF
CDR3 DNA: TGTGCCAGCAGACCCCCGGGTAACCCAAGCACAGATACGCAGTATTTT

D gene: TRBD2
clone size: NA
J gene: TRBJ2-1
V gene: TRBV7-3
CDR3 protein: CASSLNPLAVYNEQFF
CDR3 DNA: TGTGCCAGCAGCTTAAATCCACTAGCGGTTTACAATGAGCAGTTCTTC

D gene: NA
clone size: NA
J gene: TRBJ2-2
V gene: TRBV5-1
CDR3 protein: CASSLQGMETGELFF
CDR3 DNA: TGCGCCAGCAGCTTACAGGGAATGGAAACCGGGGAGCTGTTTTTT

D gene: NA
clone size: once
J gene: TRBJ1-1
V gene: TRBV12-5
CDR3 protein: CASGPRGGNTEAFF
CDR3 DNA: TGTGCTAGTGGCCCCAGAGGGGGAAACACTGAAGCTTTCTTT

D gene: TRBD1
clone size: NA
J gene: TRBJ2-2
V gene: TRBV7-9
CDR3 protein: CASSFDRGHTGELFF
CDR3 DNA: TGTGCCAGCAGCTTCGACAGGGGTCACACCGGGGAGCTGTTTTTT

D gene: NA
clone size: NA
J gene: TRBJ1-5
V gene: TRBV6-6
CDR3 protein: CASSTQGPQHF
CDR3 DNA: TGTGCCAGCAGCACCCAGGGGCCCCAGCATTTT